This TCR beta chain was retrieved from a study of blood T cell repertoires in COVID-19. Assay used: immunoSEQ multiplex PCR; TCRdb lists only in-frame clones, some missing. This table holds 150,000 to 200,000 clones, about 89% found once. V dropped 6 bases and J dropped 4 bases, with 11 bases sitting between them. Germline CDR1 reads PRHDT; CDR2 reads FYEKMQ (reference sequence). The CDR3 is made up of 13 amino acids. This TCR came from a man aged 65-85 years with acute or convalescent COVID-19. The chain is built from TRBV13 and TRBJ2-3; unclear D gene. Material for sequencing was peripheral blood. As DNA, the CDR3 is TGTGCCAGCAGATTATGGAGCGCAGATACGCAGTATTTT. As protein: CASRLWSADTQYF.